One sample yielded the 21 T cell receptor beta chains listed below, sequenced in a study of shared T cell receptors in the human thymus. The table came from immunoSEQ multiplex PCR; TCRdb's copy has only in-frame clones and leaves some out. The sample contains 500,000 to 550,000 clones, approximately 78% of which appear only once. These data are also associated with another study on human thymus T cells.

Sequenced input: thymocytes. The source of these receptors is a boy younger than two with a congenital heart defect.

The V call is TRBV5-1, the J call TRBJ2-7; 10 positions match TRBD2. Germline values: CDR1 SGHRS, CDR2 YFSETQ. V lost 4 bases, J lost 4 bases, and 5 bases stayed unmatched. The CDR3 has 14 residues. As DNA, the CDR3 is TGCGCCAGCAGCCCAGCGGGAGGGCCATACGAGCAGTACTTC. Amino acids: CASSPAGGPYEQYF.

The genes are TRBV5-6 and TRBJ1-5; D might be TRBD1 (5 bases). CDR3 size: 14 residues. Germline V gene data show CDR1 as SGHDT and CDR2 as YYEEEE. Trimming left V 1 base short and J 5 bases short, with 10 bases between. The CDR3 nucleotides read TGTGCCAGCAGCTTGAGGGGAGGTCATCAGCCCCAGCATTTT. Protein sequence: CASSLRGGHQPQHF.

This clone was seen just once. The junction differs from germline at one of its ends, possibly a read error. J is TRBJ2-7 and V is TRBV11-3; TRBD1 matches at 8 bases. CDR3 length: 18 residues. Per germline, CDR1 SGHNT and CDR2 YENEEA. The chain's CDR3 is CANSLVSRGRLEPYEQYF. For the CDR3, the DNA is TGTGCCAACAGCTTAGTTTCCAGGGGGCGGCTAGAACCCTACGAGCAGTACTTC.

The chain is built from TRBV5-1 and TRBJ2-2, with a weak D call TRBD2 (6 bases). The CDR3 extends over 17 amino acids. V gave up 0 bases and J gave up 3 bases, with 15 bases separating them. Germline-derived CDR1 and CDR2 are SGHRS and YFSETQ. CDR3 protein: CASSLATSGGDTGELFF. CDR3 nucleotides: TGCGCCAGCAGCTTGGCCACTAGTGGAGGGGACACCGGGGAGCTGTTTTTT.

The chain joins TRBV16 to TRBJ2-3, with D hard to call. V was clipped by 2 bases and J by 2 bases, with 5 bases between them. This CDR3 region has 13 residues. The germline V gene has CDR1 KGHSY and CDR2 FQNENV. The CDR3 sequence: CASSQENTDTQYF. The CDR3 nucleotides read TGTGCCAGCAGCCAAGAGAACACAGATACGCAGTATTTT.

The gene calls are TRBV7-6 and TRBJ2-5, with a possible D match to TRBD2 (6 bases). Trimming left V 3 bases short and J 1 base short, with 9 bases between. The CDR3 runs 14 residues. CDR1 and CDR2 (germline): SGHVS, FNYEAQ. CDR3 in DNA: TGTGCCAGCAGCTTCCGGGACTCCCAAGAGACCCAGTACTTC. It codes for CASSFRDSQETQYF. Full variable domain (remainder filled in from reference TRBV7-6 and TRBJ2-5): GAGVSQSPRYKVTKRGQDVALRCDPISGHVSLYWYRQALGQGPEFLTYFNYEAQQDKSGLPNDRFSAERPEGSISTLTIQRTEQRDSAMYRCASSFRDSQETQYFGPGTRLLVL.

This chain links TRBV25-1 with TRBJ2-3; weak D call: TRBD2 (6 bases). CDR1 and CDR2 (germline): MGHDK, SYGVNS. CDR3 length: 15 amino acids. The germline V and J ends were trimmed by 6 bases and 4 bases, with 17 bases remaining between them. CDR3 amino acids: CASRAGRDVPDTQYF. The DNA of the CDR3 is TGTGCCAGCAGAGCGGGCAGGGATGTGCCAGATACGCAGTATTTT.

The count of this clone is one. This chain joins TRBV15 and TRBJ2-7; tentatively, D is TRBD2 (6 bases). CDR3 length equals 16 residues. Germline V gives CDR1 LNHNV, CDR2 YYDKDF (reference sequence). The V end lost 3 bases, the J end lost 0 bases, and 15 bases lay between the germline ends. Here the CDR3 DNA reads TGTGCCACCAGCAGTAGACTAGTACTCAGCTCCTACGAGCAGTACTTC. It codes for CATSSRLVLSSYEQYF.

CDR3 residues: CASSPRGGAPVDTQYF. The CDR3 DNA is TGTGCCAGCAGTCCAAGGGGGGGAGCGCCCGTAGATACGCAGTATTTT. The chain combines TRBV6-4 with TRBJ2-3, with D tentatively TRBD2 (7 bases). Germline assignment: CDR1 MRHNA and CDR2 SNTAGT. CDR3 length: 16 residues. V lost 5 bases to trimming and J lost 5 bases, with 20 bases between them.

V and J are TRBV11-2 and TRBJ2-7; weak D call: TRBD2 (6 bases). The CDR3 is 12 residues long. V lost 1 base to trimming and J lost 5 bases, with 6 bases between them. The V gene's germline CDR1 is SGHAT and CDR2 FQNNGV. The CDR3: CASSLVADEQYF. CDR3 nucleotides: TGTGCCAGCAGCTTAGTAGCGGACGAGCAGTACTTC. Variable domain in full (rest from reference TRBV11-2 and TRBJ2-7): EAGVAQSPRYKIIEKRQSVAFWCNPISGHATLYWYQQILGQGPKLLIQFQNNGVVDDSQLPKDRFSAERLKGVDSTLKIQPAKLEDSAVYLCASSLVADEQYFGPGTRLTVT.

This clone showed up just a few times. The chain recombines TRBV30 with TRBJ1-4; D remains ambiguous. The germline V gene encodes CDR1 GTSNPN and CDR2 SVGIG (reference sequence). Trimming removed 0 bases from V and 4 bases from J, with 12 bases in between. The CDR3 runs 15 residues. The CDR3 sequence: CAWSVPGEGNEKLFF. CDR3 DNA sequence: TGTGCCTGGAGTGTCCCCGGAGAGGGTAATGAAAAACTGTTTTTT.

This chain links TRBV19 with TRBJ1-1; tentative D call: TRBD1 (5 bases). This CDR3 comprises 14 residues. The germline V gene has CDR1 LNHDA and CDR2 SQIVND (reference sequence). V lost 2 bases and J 1 base, leaving 8 bases between the germline ends. The CDR3 region has the DNA TGTGCCAGTAGTATACAGGGAGGGAACACTGAAGCTTTCTTT. Its protein is CASSIQGGNTEAFF.

The V call is TRBV4-1, the J call TRBJ2-2; 8 nucleotides align to TRBD1. V dropped 0 bases and J dropped 3; count of bases not matched to a gene: 9. Germline V lookup: CDR1 MGHRA, CDR2 YSYEKL. The CDR3 is made up of 18 amino acids. As DNA, the CDR3 is TGCGCCAGCAGCCAAGAGGTTTCCGGACAGGGTTACACCGGGGAGCTGTTTTTT. Protein: CASSQEVSGQGYTGELFF.

This sequence joins TRBV14 and TRBJ2-7; a possible D gene is TRBD1 (6 bases). The CDR3 extends over 15 amino acids. Per the germline V gene, CDR1 is SGHDN and CDR2 is FVKESK. With 4 bases removed from V and 0 bases from J, the gap between germline ends came to 13 bases. The CDR3 DNA is TGTGCCAGCAGCCTAAGACAGGTTAGCTCCTACGAGCAGTACTTC. It specifies CASSLRQVSSYEQYF.

This sequence joins TRBV4-3 and TRBJ2-5; TRBD1 aligns across 7 bases. Trimming cost V 4 bases and J 6 bases; bases outside gene matches: 11. This CDR3 contains 15 residues. CDR1 is LGHNA, CDR2 YSLEER, per germline. CDR3 sequence: CASSPQTGIVKTQYF. CDR3 in DNA: TGCGCCAGCAGCCCCCAGACAGGGATAGTAAAGACCCAGTACTTC.

This clone was seen just once. The genes are TRBV4-1 and TRBJ1-2, with 7 bases lining up with TRBD1. The V and J ends lost 1 base and 0 bases, in that order; junction bases with no gene match: 17. The germline CDR1 and CDR2 sequences are MGHRA and YSYEKL. The CDR3 length is 20 residues. The CDR3 reads CASSQVGPGTAKKANYGYTF. In DNA form, the CDR3 reads TGCGCCAGCAGCCAAGTCGGCCCGGGGACAGCTAAAAAAGCTAACTATGGCTACACCTTC.

This clone was recorded only once. The chain links TRBV10-1 to TRBJ2-1; 8 bases map to TRBD1. Trimming took 6 bases from V and 9 from J; bases not matched to a gene: 10. This CDR3 spans 14 amino acids. CDR1 and CDR2 (germline): WNHNN, SYGVQD (reference sequence). CDR3 sequence reads: CASSADRAFGEQFF. In DNA form, the CDR3 reads TGCGCCAGCAGCGCGGACAGGGCGTTCGGTGAGCAGTTCTTC.

The rearrangement joins TRBV29-1 to TRBJ2-2, with 9 bases fitting TRBD2. The V gene end was trimmed by 3 bases and the J gene end by 6 bases; junction bases not matched to a gene: 5. Germline V lookup: CDR1 SQVTM, CDR2 ANQGSEA. CDR3 length: 14 amino acids. CDR3 residues: CSVDPTSGSGELFF. CDR3 sequence (DNA): TGCAGCGTTGACCCGACTAGCGGTTCCGGGGAGCTGTTTTTT.

The rearrangement uses TRBV19 and TRBJ1-2; D perhaps matches TRBD1 (5 bases). CDR1 is LNHDA and CDR2 is SQIVND in the germline V gene (reference sequence). V was cut by 2 bases and J by 3 bases, with 13 bases left in between. There are 15 residues in the CDR3. CDR3: CASSIRAREDYGYTF. The CDR3 coding sequence is TGTGCCAGTAGTATAAGGGCCAGGGAGGACTATGGCTACACCTTC. Looking up the rest from reference TRBV19 and TRBJ1-2 gives the full variable domain: DGGITQSPKYLFRKEGQNVTLSCEQNLNHDAMYWYRQDPGQGLRLIYYSQIVNDFQKGDIAEGYSVSREKKESFPLTVTSAQKNPTAFYLCASSIRAREDYGYTFGSGTRLTVV.

The rearrangement uses TRBV30 and TRBJ1-1, with D possibly matching TRBD1 (5 bases). The length of the CDR3 is 12 residues. Germline CDR1 reads GTSNPN; CDR2 reads SVGIG (reference sequence). The V end lost 1 base, the J end lost 6 bases, and 9 bases lay between the germline ends. The chain's CDR3 is CAWSGRAAEAFF. The DNA of the CDR3 is TGTGCCTGGAGTGGCAGGGCCGCTGAAGCTTTCTTT.

The chain recombines TRBV7-8 with TRBJ2-7; weak D call: TRBD2 (5 bases). The CDR3 length is 12 residues. Deletions cut 1 base from V and 6 bases from J, with 7 bases between. Germline V gene sequence: CDR1 SGHVS, CDR2 FQNEAQ. The CDR3 protein is CASSLVRVEQYF. For the CDR3, the DNA is TGTGCCAGCAGCTTAGTGAGGGTCGAGCAGTACTTC.